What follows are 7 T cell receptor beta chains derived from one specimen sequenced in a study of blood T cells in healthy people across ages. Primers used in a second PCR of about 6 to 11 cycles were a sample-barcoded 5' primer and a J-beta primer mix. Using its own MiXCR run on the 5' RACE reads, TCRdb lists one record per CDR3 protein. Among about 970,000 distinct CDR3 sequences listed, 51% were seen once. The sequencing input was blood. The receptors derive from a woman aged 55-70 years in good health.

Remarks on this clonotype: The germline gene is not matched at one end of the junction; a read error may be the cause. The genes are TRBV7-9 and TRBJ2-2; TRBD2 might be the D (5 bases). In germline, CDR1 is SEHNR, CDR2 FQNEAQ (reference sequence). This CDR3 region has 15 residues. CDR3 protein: CASSSESGYTGELFF. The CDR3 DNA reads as TGTGCCAGTAGCTCAGAAAGCGGATACACCGGGGAGCTGTTTTTT.

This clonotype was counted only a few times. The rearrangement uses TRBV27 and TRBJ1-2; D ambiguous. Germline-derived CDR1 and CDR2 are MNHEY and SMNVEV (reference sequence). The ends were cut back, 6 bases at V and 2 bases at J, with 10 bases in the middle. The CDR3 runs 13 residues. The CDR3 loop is CASSLNMNYGYTF. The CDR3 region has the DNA TGTGCCAGCAGCCTAAACATGAACTATGGCTACACCTTC.

In DNA form, the CDR3 reads TGTGCCAGCAGACTACATAGCGGGAGCAACTACAATGAGCAGTACTTC. Translated: CASRLHSGSNYNEQYF. This chain links TRBV3-1 with TRBJ2-5; 9 nucleotides align to TRBD2. Unmatched junction bases numbered 19, after V lost 6 bases and J lost 11 bases. The V gene's germline CDR1 is LGHDT and CDR2 YNNKEL (reference sequence). The CDR3 contains 16 residues.

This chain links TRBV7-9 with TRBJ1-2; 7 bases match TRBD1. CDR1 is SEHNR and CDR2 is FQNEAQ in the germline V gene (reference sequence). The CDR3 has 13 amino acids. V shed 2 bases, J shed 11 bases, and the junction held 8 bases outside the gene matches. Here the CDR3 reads CASSLMTGKDYTF. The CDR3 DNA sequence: TGTGCCAGCAGCTTAATGACAGGGAAGGATTACACCTTC.

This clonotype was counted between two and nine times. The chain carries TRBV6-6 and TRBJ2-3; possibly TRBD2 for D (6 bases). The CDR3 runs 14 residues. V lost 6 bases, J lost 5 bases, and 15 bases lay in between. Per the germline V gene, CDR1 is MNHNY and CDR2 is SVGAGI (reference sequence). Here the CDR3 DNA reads TGTGCCAGCAGGGCGGGGACCCGGGTAGATACGCAGTATTTT. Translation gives CASRAGTRVDTQYF.

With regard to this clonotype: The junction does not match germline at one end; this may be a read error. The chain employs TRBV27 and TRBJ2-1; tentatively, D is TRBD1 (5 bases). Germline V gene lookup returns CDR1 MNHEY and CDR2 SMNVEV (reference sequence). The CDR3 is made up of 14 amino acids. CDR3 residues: CTSSLSKGIIEQFF. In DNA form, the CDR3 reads TGTACCAGCAGTTTATCGAAGGGGATAATTGAGCAGTTCTTC.

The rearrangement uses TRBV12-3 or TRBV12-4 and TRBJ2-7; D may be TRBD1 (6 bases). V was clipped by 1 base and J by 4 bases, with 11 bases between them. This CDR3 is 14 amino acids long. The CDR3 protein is CASSLGTVWYEQYF. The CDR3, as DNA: TGTGCCAGCAGTTTAGGGACAGTCTGGTACGAGCAGTACTTC.